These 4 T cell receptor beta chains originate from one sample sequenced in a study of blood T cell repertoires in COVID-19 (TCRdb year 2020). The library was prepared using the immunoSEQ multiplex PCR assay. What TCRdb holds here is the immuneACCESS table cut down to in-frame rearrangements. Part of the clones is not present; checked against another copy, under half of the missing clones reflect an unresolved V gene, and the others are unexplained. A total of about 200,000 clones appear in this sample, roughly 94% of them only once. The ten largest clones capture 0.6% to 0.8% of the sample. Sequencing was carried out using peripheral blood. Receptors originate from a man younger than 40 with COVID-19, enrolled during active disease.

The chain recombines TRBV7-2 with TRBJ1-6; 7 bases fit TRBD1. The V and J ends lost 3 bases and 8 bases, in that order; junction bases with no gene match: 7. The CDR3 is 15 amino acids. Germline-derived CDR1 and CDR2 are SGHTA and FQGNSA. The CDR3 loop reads CASSLGPTGYSPLHF. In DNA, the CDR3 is TGTGCCAGCAGCTTGGGTCCGACAGGGTATTCACCCCTCCACTTT.

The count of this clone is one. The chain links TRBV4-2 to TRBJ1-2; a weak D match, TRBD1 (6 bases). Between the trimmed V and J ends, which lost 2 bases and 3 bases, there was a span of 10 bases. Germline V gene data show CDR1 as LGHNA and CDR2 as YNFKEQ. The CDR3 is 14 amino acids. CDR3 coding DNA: TGTGCCAGCAGCCAACCGGACAGCTACTATGGCTACACCTTC. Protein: CASSQPDSYYGYTF.

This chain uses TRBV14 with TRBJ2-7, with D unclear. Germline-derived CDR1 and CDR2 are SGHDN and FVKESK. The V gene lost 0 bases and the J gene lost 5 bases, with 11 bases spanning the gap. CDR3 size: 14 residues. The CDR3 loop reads CASSQDYNFHEQYF. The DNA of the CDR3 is TGTGCCAGCAGCCAAGATTATAACTTCCACGAGCAGTACTTC. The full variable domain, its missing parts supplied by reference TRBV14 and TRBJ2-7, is EAGVTQFPSHSVIEKGQTVTLRCDPISGHDNLYWYRRVMGKEIKFLLHFVKESKQDESGMPNNRFLAERTGGTYSTLKVQPAELEDSGVYFCASSQDYNFHEQYFGPGTRLTVT.

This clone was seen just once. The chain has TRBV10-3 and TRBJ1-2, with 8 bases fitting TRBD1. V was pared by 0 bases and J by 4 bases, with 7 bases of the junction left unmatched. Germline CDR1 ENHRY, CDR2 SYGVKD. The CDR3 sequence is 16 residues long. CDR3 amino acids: CAISESEDRVAYGYTF. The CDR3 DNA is TGTGCCATCAGTGAGTCAGAGGACAGGGTTGCCTATGGCTACACCTTC.